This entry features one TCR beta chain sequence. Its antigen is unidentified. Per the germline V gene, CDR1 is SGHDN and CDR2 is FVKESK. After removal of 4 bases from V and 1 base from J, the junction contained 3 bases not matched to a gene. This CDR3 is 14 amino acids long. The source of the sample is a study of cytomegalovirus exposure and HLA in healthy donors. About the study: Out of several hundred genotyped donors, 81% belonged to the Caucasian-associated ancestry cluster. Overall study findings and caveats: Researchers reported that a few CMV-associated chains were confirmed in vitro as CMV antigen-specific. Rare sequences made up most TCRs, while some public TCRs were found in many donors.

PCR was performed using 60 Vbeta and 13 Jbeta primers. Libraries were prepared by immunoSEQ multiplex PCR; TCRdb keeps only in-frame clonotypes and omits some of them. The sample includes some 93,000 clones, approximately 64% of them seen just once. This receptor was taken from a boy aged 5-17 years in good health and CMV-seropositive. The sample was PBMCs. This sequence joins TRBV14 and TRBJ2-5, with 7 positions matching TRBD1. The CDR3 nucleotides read TGTGCCAGCAGCCGGCAGGGGGTCCAAGAGACCCAGTACTTC. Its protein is CASSRQGVQETQYF.